This T cell receptor (beta chain) was sequenced in a study of blood T cell repertoires in COVID-19. Whole-study context: The United States, Italy and Spain provided the acute and convalescent COVID-19 samples.

J lost 3 bases, V lost 4 bases, and 5 bases had no gene match. The germline gives CDR1 LGHNA, CDR2 YSLEER. The CDR3 consists of 15 residues. The method was immunoSEQ multiplex PCR; TCRdb's version includes in-frame clones alone and lacks a portion of them. Of roughly 500,000 clones in the sample, over 75% were seen once. Those enrolled, adults aged about 18 to 89 years, came from 25 or so US areas. Clinical history as reported by participants underpinned cohort assignment. Material: PBMCs or T cells enriched from blood (not recorded which). The gene calls are TRBV4-3 and TRBJ2-3; 9 nucleotides align to TRBD2. The clonotype originates from a woman aged 40 to 55 who had recovered from COVID-19. Written as DNA, the CDR3 is TGCGCCAGCAGCCGGACGGCGGGAGGGACAGATACGCAGTATTTT. Protein product: CASSRTAGGTDTQYF.